A selection of T cell receptor beta chains follows, all from one sample in a study of T cell responses to AZD1222 COVID-19 vaccine. This table comes from immunoSEQ multiplex PCR, and its TCRdb copy is limited to in-frame clones, with some not included. The data show 100,000 to 150,000 clones, with roughly 85% seen just once and 7.9% held by the top ten. Material: peripheral blood, obtained 28 days after the second dose of the MenACWY control vaccine. These receptors originate from an adult who received the MenACWY meningococcal vaccine as a control. The CDR3 runs from the conserved cysteine through the conserved F or W. A D gene is named only where the DNA matches it firmly. Clone size, where shown, is once, few, many, or a class for clones that have expanded.

D	J	V	size	DNA	CDR3
TRBD2	TRBJ2-7	TRBV4-3	-	TGCGCCAGCAGCCTACTAGCGGGAGTTATCTACGAGCAGTACTTC	CASSLLAGVIYEQYF
-	TRBJ2-7	TRBV24-1	-	TGTGCCACCAGTGATTTTGGACGGTCCTCCTACGAGCAGTACTTC	CATSDFGRSSYEQYF
-	TRBJ2-7	TRBV18	-	TGTGCCAGCTCAGTCAACCGATTCCTGGGTGAAGGGCCCTACGAGCAGTACTTC	CASSVNRFLGEGPYEQYF
-	TRBJ2-6	TRBV5-4	-	TGTGCCAGCAGCTTCCCTGCTGGGGCCAACGTCCTGACTTTC	CASSFPAGANVLTF
-	TRBJ1-5	TRBV12-3/TRBV12-4	-	TGTGCCAGCGGCGTTGGGGGGAACCAGCCCCAGCATTTT	CASGVGGNQPQHF
TRBD1	TRBJ2-3	TRBV11-2	-	TGTGCCAGCAGCCCACAGGGGTTTAAACAGGGTACGCAGTATTTT	CASSPQGFKQGTQYF
-	TRBJ2-3	TRBV28	few	TGTGCCAGCAGCGCCCCATATACGCAGTATTTT	CASSAPYTQYF
TRBD2	TRBJ2-2	TRBV9	once	TGTGCCAGCCAGATGGACGGGAGGGATCACACCGGGGAGCTGTTTTTT	CASQMDGRDHTGELFF
TRBD2	TRBJ2-3	TRBV18	-	TGTGCCAGCTCACCACCAGCTAGCGGGATCACAGATACGCAGTATTTT	CASSPPASGITDTQYF
TRBD1	TRBJ2-7	TRBV2	-	TGTGCCAGCACGGGGACAGGACCTGCCTACGAGCAGTACTTC	CASTGTGPAYEQYF
-	TRBJ1-2	TRBV7-2	-	TGTGCCAGCAGCTTAGATGTTGGCTACACCTTC	CASSLDVGYTF
-	TRBJ1-1	TRBV7-9	-	TGTGCCAGCAGCTTAGCAACGGGACATAACACTGAAGCTTTCTTT	CASSLATGHNTEAFF
TRBD1	TRBJ1-1	TRBV5-4	-	TGTGCCAGCAGCTGGGGACAGATGAACACTGAAGCTTTCTTT	CASSWGQMNTEAFF
TRBD1	TRBJ1-5	TRBV2	-	TGTGCCAGCACCCCGGGGACAGGGCACAATCAGCCCCAGCATTTT	CASTPGTGHNQPQHF
-	TRBJ2-3	TRBV5-1	-	TGCGCCAGCACCCAGCTGGCGGAAAGCACAGATACGCAGTATTTT	CASTQLAESTDTQYF
TRBD2	TRBJ2-1	TRBV5-8	-	TGTGCCAGCAGCCTGGGACTAGCGGGGGCCTACAATGAGCAGTTCTTC	CASSLGLAGAYNEQFF
-	TRBJ2-1	TRBV6-2/TRBV6-3	-	TGTGCCAGCAGTTACTTCGGCCTACAGTTCTTC	CASSYFGLQFF
-	TRBJ1-4	TRBV18	-	TGTGCCAGCTCACGATCCGGTTCAACTAATGAAAAACTGTTTTTT	CASSRSGSTNEKLFF
-	TRBJ2-7	TRBV2	-	TGTGCCAGCAGTATAGCTGGGGCTTACGAGCAGTACTTC	CASSIAGAYEQYF
TRBD2	TRBJ2-3	TRBV7-8	-	TGTGCCAGCCGGGAGGGTGGGACAGATACGCAGTATTTT	CASREGGTDTQYF
-	TRBJ2-2	TRBV7-2	-	TGTGCCAGCAGCTTAGTGCGGAACACCGGGGAGCTGTTTTTT	CASSLVRNTGELFF
-	TRBJ1-3	TRBV7-9	-	TGTGCCAGCAGCGCGAGGGGGTTTGCTGGAAACACCATATATTTT	CASSARGFAGNTIYF
TRBD2	TRBJ2-3	TRBV2	-	TGTGCCAGCAGCAAGCGGGGGTCCAGCACAGATACGCAGTATTTT	CASSKRGSSTDTQYF
-	TRBJ1-1	TRBV7-9	-	TGTGCCAGCAGCTTAGTGGGGTTTCGAGACACTGAAGCTTTCTTT	CASSLVGFRDTEAFF
TRBD1	TRBJ1-2	TRBV19	-	TGTGCCAGTACGGGTACAGGGGGCCATGGCTACACCTTC	CASTGTGGHGYTF
TRBD1	TRBJ2-3	TRBV12-3/TRBV12-4	-	TGTGCCAGCAGTCATCAGGGGGCAGATACGCAGTATTTT	CASSHQGADTQYF
TRBD2	TRBJ2-1	TRBV27	-	TGTGCCAGCAGGGATTCGGGGGGCTCCTACAATGAGCAGTTCTTC	CASRDSGGSYNEQFF
-	TRBJ1-3	TRBV5-1	-	TGCGCCAGCAGCTCATTCGGTGGGGAGTCGTCTGGAAACACCATATATTTT	CASSSFGGESSGNTIYF
-	TRBJ2-5	TRBV6-8	once	TGTGCCAGCAGTTATTGGGGAAGTAGGGGGTTGGAGTTGAAAGAGACCCAGTACTTC	CASSYWGSRGLELKETQYF
-	TRBJ2-1	TRBV5-4	-	TGTGCCAGCAGCTTGAGCCAGGGGGGATCTGACAATGAGCAGTTCTTC	CASSLSQGGSDNEQFF
TRBD1	TRBJ1-2	TRBV3-1/TRBV3-2	-	TGTGCCAGCAGCCACCTAAACAGGGGGGACTATGGCTACACCTTC	CASSHLNRGDYGYTF
-	TRBJ2-5	TRBV5-1	-	TGCGCCAGCAGCTTGGTTTTTCAAGAGACCCAGTACTTC	CASSLVFQETQYF
-	TRBJ1-1	TRBV6-5	-	TGTGCCAGCAGTTCCTTGGGTCACACTGAAGCTTTCTTT	CASSSLGHTEAFF
-	TRBJ2-3	TRBV29-1	-	TGCAGCGTTGAATGGGGGTCAGATACGCAGTATTTT	CSVEWGSDTQYF
TRBD1	TRBJ2-5	TRBV7-3	-	TGTGCCAGCAGCCCAGGGGGCCAAGAGACCCAGTACTTC	CASSPGGQETQYF
TRBD2	TRBJ2-1	TRBV9	-	TGTGCCAGCAGCTCTCGGACTAGTTTCAATGAGCAGTTCTTC	CASSSRTSFNEQFF